One sample yielded the 14 T cell receptor beta chains listed below, sequenced in a study of early T cells in non-severe SARS-CoV-2 infection. Using its own MiXCR run on the 5' RACE reads, TCRdb lists one record per CDR3 protein. This table holds 50,000 or so distinct CDR3 sequences, 14% to 15% found once. The material was whole blood, obtained at baseline. The receptor source for this set is an adult who was a healthcare worker with PCR-confirmed SARS-CoV-2 infection or an uninfected control (not recorded which).

This clonotype was detected a few times. The chain links TRBV7-6 to TRBJ2-3, with 7 positions matching TRBD2. CDR3 size: 16 residues. The V gene end was trimmed by 5 bases and the J gene end by 2 bases; junction bases not matched to a gene: 10. Germline CDR1 is SGHVS and CDR2 is FNYEAQ. In nucleotides, the CDR3 is TGTGCCAGCAGCCCAAGACTAGCATCGAACACAGATACGCAGTATTTT. Its translation: CASSPRLASNTDTQYF.

This clonotype was observed a handful of times. The V gene is TRBV12-5, the J gene TRBJ2-1, with D possibly being TRBD1 (6 bases). Trimming left V 6 bases short and J 4 bases short, with 13 bases between. This CDR3 comprises 14 residues. From germline, CDR1 is LGHNT and CDR2 FRNRAP. CDR3 residues: CASGLRTEYNEQFF. CDR3 sequence (DNA): TGTGCTAGTGGCCTTAGGACAGAGTACAATGAGCAGTTCTTC.

This clonotype was seen only a few times. This rearrangement joins TRBV20-1 to TRBJ1-5; D is ambiguous. This CDR3 is built from 13 residues. Trimming took off 5 bases at V and 0 bases at J, with 8 bases between the two ends. CDR1 and CDR2 from the germline V gene are DFQATT and SNEGSKA (reference sequence). This CDR3 reads CSAAEYSNQPQHF. The CDR3, as DNA: TGCAGTGCTGCTGAATATAGCAATCAGCCCCAGCATTTT.

In its sample, this clonotype was seen once. The chain couples TRBV18 to TRBJ1-1; 7 bases agree with TRBD1. V dropped 5 bases and J dropped 4; count of bases not matched to a gene: 4. Germline CDR1 KGHSH, CDR2 LQKENI. The CDR3 length is 13 residues. CDR3 in amino acids: CASSDRAGTEAFF. CDR3 in DNA: TGTGCCAGCTCAGACAGGGCTGGCACTGAAGCTTTCTTT.

This clonotype turned up a few times. In DNA, the CDR3 is TGTGCCAGCAGCGTAGGCACAGATACGCAGTATTTT. Translated: CASSVGTDTQYF. V gene TRBV9 combines with J gene TRBJ2-3; D is uncertain. The germline V and J ends were trimmed by 0 bases and 1 base, with 0 bases remaining between them. Germline CDR1 SGDLS, CDR2 YYNGEE. The CDR3 runs 12 residues.

The rearrangement joins TRBV6-1 to TRBJ1-5; no clear D gene. This CDR3 has 13 residues. V lost 3 bases and J 7 bases, leaving 10 bases between the germline ends. CDR1 and CDR2 (germline): MNHNS, SASEGT. This chain's CDR3 is CASSDPHRQPQHF. For the CDR3, the DNA is TGTGCCAGCAGTGACCCCCACCGGCAGCCCCAGCATTTT.

This clonotype was seen only a few times. This rearrangement joins TRBV12-3 or TRBV12-4 to TRBJ2-1; D remains ambiguous. Trimming took 2 bases from V and 3 from J, leaving 5 bases between them. CDR3 length: 13 amino acids. CDR3 residues: CASSLKVYNEQFF. The CDR3 nucleotides read TGTGCCAGCAGTTTAAAGGTCTACAATGAGCAGTTCTTC.

Ten or more counts support this clonotype. The V and J genes are TRBV28 and TRBJ2-7; no definite D call. Trimming took off 1 base at V and 2 bases at J, with 6 bases between the two ends. In germline, CDR1 is MDHEN, CDR2 SYDVKM. This CDR3 has 13 amino acids. The DNA of the CDR3 is TGTGCCAGCAGTTTATCGGGTGCCTACGAGCAGTACTTC. Its translation is CASSLSGAYEQYF.

The chain is built from TRBV6-1 and TRBJ1-1; D ambiguous. V shed 7 bases and J shed 4 bases, with 16 bases lying between them. Germline assignment: CDR1 MNHNS and CDR2 SASEGT. The CDR3 consists of 14 residues. For the CDR3, the DNA is TGTGCCAGCACGCCGCCCAGGAAGGGCACTGAAGCTTTCTTT. Amino acid sequence: CASTPPRKGTEAFF.

In its sample, this clonotype was seen a few times. The CDR3 region has the DNA TGTGCCAGCAGCTTTGACCCAAGCGGGAGTGGCCCTCAAGAGACCCAGTACTTC. Translating it yields CASSFDPSGSGPQETQYF. V is TRBV11-2 and J is TRBJ2-5, with TRBD2 matching over 8 bases. Germline values: CDR1 SGHAT, CDR2 FQNNGV. V dropped 3 bases and J dropped 2; count of bases not matched to a gene: 14. This CDR3 spans 18 amino acids.

This clonotype came up a few times. V gene TRBV20-1 combines with J gene TRBJ2-7; D remains unclear. Trimming removed 0 bases from V and 6 bases from J, with 15 bases in between. There are 14 residues in the CDR3. Germline assignment: CDR1 DFQATT and CDR2 SNEGSKA (reference sequence). The CDR3 loop is CSAREGGDVREQYF. In DNA form, the CDR3 reads TGCAGTGCTAGAGAGGGTGGAGATGTCCGCGAGCAGTACTTC.

This clonotype turned up a few times. The chain recombines TRBV6-1 with TRBJ2-7; D is undetermined. The CDR3 sequence is 13 residues long. V lost 7 bases, J lost 0 bases, and 10 bases lay in between. Germline V gene data show CDR1 as MNHNS and CDR2 as SASEGT. The CDR3 here is CASIRPASYEQYF. The CDR3 bases are TGTGCCAGCATCAGGCCAGCCTCCTACGAGCAGTACTTC.

For the CDR3, the DNA is TGTGCCAGCAGTGAAGGAGGGCAAGAGACCCAGTACTTC. This sequence encodes CASSEGGQETQYF. The V gene is TRBV2, the J gene TRBJ2-5; D perhaps matches TRBD2 (5 bases). The germline V gene has CDR1 SNHLY and CDR2 FYNNEI. CDR3 length: 13 residues. V lost 1 base to trimming and J lost 2 bases, with 5 bases between them.

This clonotype occurred a few times. V and J are TRBV7-2 and TRBJ2-3; D is uncertain. V lost 2 bases and J 5 bases, leaving 8 bases between the germline ends. The V gene's germline CDR1 is SGHTA and CDR2 FQGNSA. This CDR3 is 13 amino acids long. CDR3 coding DNA: TGTGCCAGCAGCTTAAATCCCGAAGATACGCAGTATTTT. The encoded protein is CASSLNPEDTQYF.